Below, 16 T cell receptor beta chains from the same sample are listed, as sequenced in a study of blood T cell repertoires in COVID-19. Assay: immunoSEQ multiplex PCR; the TCRdb copy retains only in-frame clones and omits some. This table has 25,000 to 35,000 clones, approximately 89% appearing once. The material sequenced was peripheral blood. These receptors were collected from a human donor in a cohort sampled during active COVID-19.

The chain carries TRBV7-6 and TRBJ1-4; TRBD1 matches 7 bases. After removal of 5 bases from V and 0 bases from J, the junction contained 3 bases not matched to a gene. The V gene's germline CDR1 is SGHVS and CDR2 FNYEAQ. The CDR3 contains 15 residues. CDR3 protein: CASSRDSTTNEKLFF. CDR3 nucleotide sequence: TGTGCCAGCAGCCGGGACAGTACAACTAATGAAAAACTGTTTTTT. The full variable domain, in which reference TRBV7-6 and TRBJ1-4 provide the parts outside the CDR3, is GAGVSQSPRYKVTKRGQDVALRCDPISGHVSLYWYRQALGQGPEFLTYFNYEAQQDKSGLPNDRFSAERPEGSISTLTIQRTEQRDSAMYRCASSRDSTTNEKLFFGSGTQLSVL.

The chain combines TRBV6-6 with TRBJ2-1, with 13 bases that match TRBD2. Germline loops: CDR1 MNHNY, CDR2 SVGAGI (reference sequence). J gave up 5 bases and V 6 bases, and 4 bases lay outside the gene matches. The CDR3 sequence is 15 residues long. This chain's CDR3 is CASRAGLAGDNEQFF. CDR3 DNA sequence: TGTGCCAGCAGGGCAGGACTAGCGGGAGACAATGAGCAGTTCTTC.

This chain uses TRBV6-7 with TRBJ2-7; D is possibly TRBD2 (6 bases). TRBV6-7 is filed as an ORF, its function uncertain. This CDR3 has 14 amino acids. Trimming removed 8 bases from V and 4 bases from J, with 18 bases in between. CDR3 sequence: CASDVPGLLYEQYF. The DNA for the CDR3 is TGTGCCAGCGATGTCCCGGGACTCCTATACGAGCAGTACTTC.

This chain's CDR3 is CASSPPTGGGEKLFF. DNA of the CDR3: TGTGCCAGCTCACCCCCGACAGGGGGGGGAGAAAAACTGTTTTTT. The rearrangement links TRBV18 to TRBJ1-4, with 9 bases lining up with TRBD1. The CDR3 is 15 amino acids. The junction had 7 bases not matched to a gene; V was cut back by 3 bases and J by 8 bases. Germline V lookup: CDR1 KGHSH, CDR2 LQKENI.

The rearrangement links TRBV19 to TRBJ2-5, with D possibly matching TRBD1 (6 bases). The germline CDR1 and CDR2 sequences are LNHDA and SQIVND (reference sequence). V dropped 4 bases and J dropped 1 base, with 7 bases sitting between them. The length of the CDR3 is 13 residues. The CDR3 sequence is CASSRGGQETQYF. The CDR3 DNA reads as TGTGCCAGTAGTAGAGGGGGCCAAGAGACCCAGTACTTC.

The chain is built from TRBV2 and TRBJ2-5; a possible D gene is TRBD1 (6 bases). The germline gives CDR1 SNHLY, CDR2 FYNNEI. V was trimmed by 4 bases and J by 1 base, leaving 7 bases between them. This CDR3 has 13 residues. Here the CDR3 DNA reads TGTGCCAGCAGTGGACAGGTCCAAGAGACCCAGTACTTC. Residues: CASSGQVQETQYF.

The DNA for the CDR3 is TGCGCCAGCAGCCGCAACCTAGGACAGATCAATCAGCCCCAGCATTTT. This gives the protein CASSRNLGQINQPQHF. The rearrangement joins TRBV4-1 to TRBJ1-5, with TRBD1 as a possible D gene (6 bases). The germline V gene encodes CDR1 MGHRA and CDR2 YSYEKL. The CDR3 runs to 16 residues. Trimming cost V 4 bases and J 3 bases, with 16 bases left between them.

The CDR3 region is CSVVLWTREIQETQYF. DNA for the CDR3: TGCAGCGTCGTACTATGGACGCGGGAGATCCAAGAGACCCAGTACTTC. The chain uses TRBV29-1 and TRBJ2-5; 7 nucleotides line up with TRBD2. The J segment lost 1 base and the V segment lost 6 bases, leaving 14 bases of the junction unmatched. The CDR3 sequence is 16 residues long. CDR1 and CDR2 (germline): SQVTM, ANQGSEA.

This rearrangement joins TRBV6-1 to TRBJ2-3; 8 bases line up with TRBD1. The CDR3 length is 16 residues. Germline CDR1 MNHNS, CDR2 SASEGT. V gave up 4 bases and J gave up 4 bases; unmatched junction bases: 10. The CDR3 region is CASSGDRGRGSDTQYF. DNA for the CDR3: TGTGCCAGCAGTGGCGACAGGGGCAGGGGATCAGATACGCAGTATTTT.

The chain joins TRBV7-2 to TRBJ2-5; TRBD2 matches 9 bases. The CDR3 is 18 amino acids. Trimming took 1 base from V and 2 from J; bases not matched to a gene: 11. Per the germline V gene, CDR1 is SGHTA and CDR2 is FQGNSA. The CDR3 spells CASSLVRRSGGPQETQYF. The CDR3 nucleotides are TGTGCCAGCAGCTTAGTGAGACGGAGCGGGGGGCCACAAGAGACCCAGTACTTC.

The chain links TRBV5-1 to TRBJ2-7; 8 bases align to TRBD1. V was pared by 7 bases and J by 1 base, with 7 bases of the junction left unmatched. The CDR3 loop spans 14 amino acids. CDR1 SGHRS and CDR2 YFSETQ come from the germline V gene. CDR3 DNA sequence: TGCGCCAGCCGGGTGGACAGGGCATCCTACGAGCAGTACTTC. Residues: CASRVDRASYEQYF.

The chain uses TRBV4-2 and TRBJ2-2; 7 bases agree with TRBD1. The CDR3 is 18 amino acids. Germline V gene data show CDR1 as LGHNA and CDR2 as YNFKEQ. The J segment lost 0 bases and the V segment lost 4 bases, leaving 11 bases of the junction unmatched. CDR3 in DNA: TGTGCCAGCAGCCGTCCCGGGACAGAAAACGCGAACACCGGGGAGCTGTTTTTT. Protein product: CASSRPGTENANTGELFF.

This clone is medium-sized. The chain joins TRBV7-3 to TRBJ2-7; 10 positions match TRBD2. Germline assignment: CDR1 SGHTA and CDR2 FQGTGA. The CDR3 extends over 16 amino acids. V was clipped by 2 bases and J by 4 bases; unmatched bases: 8. CDR3: CASSLEGASGSYEQYF. The CDR3 region has the DNA TGTGCCAGCAGCTTAGAAGGAGCTAGCGGGAGTTACGAGCAGTACTTC. Full variable domain (remainder filled in from reference TRBV7-3 and TRBJ2-7): GAGVSQTPSNKVTEKGKYVELRCDPISGHTALYWYRQSLGQGPEFLIYFQGTGAADDSGLPNDRFFAVRPEGSVSTLKIQRTERGDSAVYLCASSLEGASGSYEQYFGPGTRLTVT.

This clone has only a few counts. This chain links TRBV2 with TRBJ2-2, with TRBD2 matching over 9 bases. This CDR3 contains 15 residues. The V gene end was trimmed by 6 bases and the J gene end by 6 bases; junction bases not matched to a gene: 8. CDR1 SNHLY and CDR2 FYNNEI come from the germline V gene. This CDR3 is CASRATSGSPGELFF. Written as DNA, the CDR3 is TGTGCCAGCAGAGCGACTAGCGGAAGTCCCGGGGAGCTGTTTTTT.

V usage is TRBV27 and J usage is TRBJ2-7; a possible D gene is TRBD2 (6 bases). Germline CDR1 reads MNHEY; CDR2 reads SMNVEV (reference sequence). V shed 2 bases and J shed 7 bases, with 12 bases lying between them. The CDR3 contains 13 residues. The CDR3 bases are TGTGCCAGCAGTTTAAACGGGGGTTTAGAGCAGTACTTC. Its translation: CASSLNGGLEQYF.

The genes are TRBV12-3 or TRBV12-4 and TRBJ2-2; D is uncertain. This CDR3 spans 13 amino acids. The germline V and J ends were trimmed by 5 bases and 0 bases, with 4 bases remaining between them. The CDR3 sequence is CASSGTNTGELFF. The CDR3 DNA is TGTGCCAGCAGTGGCACGAACACCGGGGAGCTGTTTTTT.